This TCR beta chain emerged from a study of T cell clonality in common variable immunodeficiency (dated by TCRdb to about 2015). For sequencing, equivalent amounts of genomic DNA were input from CVID and control samples. For every sample, a 60 bp segment covering the rearranged TCRbeta CDR3 region was amplified and then sequenced. The immunoSEQ assay, a bias-corrected multiplex PCR with high-throughput sequencing, was employed for TCRbeta amplification. Per the source publication's procedure: Every unique nucleotide sequence counted as a clone and was annotated with V, D and J genes, copy number and frequency. Sequences were labeled productive if in frame, and non-productive if out of frame or containing stop codons. Clonality was calculated from Shannon's entropy as previously described. The predicted amino acid sequences of productive clones were used to derive mean CDR3 Kyte-Doolittle hydropathy. The R hclust function was used to hierarchically cluster scaled V gene usage with Manhattan distance and complete linkage. Sharing of clones by CDR3 amino acid sequence was evaluated through resampling of 12 repertoires per group over 100 rounds. The repertoires were searched for 60 to 75 published EBV-specific TCRbeta sequences and some 230 published CMV-specific TCRbeta sequences. After a couple of CVID samples that produced fewer than 10,000 sequences were dropped from the analysis, some 41 CVID repertoires remained. Sourced from immuneACCESS, this table was stored by TCRdb with only in-frame sequences that have V and J called. A share of the clones is absent; for the studies checked, an unresolved V gene accounts for under half, and the remainder has no known explanation. That table gives V, J and clone size, and the DNA gave D and trimming. The sample has tens of thousands of clones on record, with no singletons. Of the sample, approximately 3.1% is held by the ten largest clones.

This clone was recorded a few times. The clone's antigen remains unknown. Coverage ceases 3 residues before the CDR3 finishes, and the germline J gene fills in the end. CDR1 and CDR2 were assigned from the germline V gene (reference sequence) as GTSNPN and SVGIG. The CDR3 has 16 amino acids, counting the end cysteine and phenylalanine. Sequencing covers 39 bases of the CDR3, shown here with the frame starting at base 1. Trimmed from V: 5 bases; trimmed from J: 5 bases; junction bases lacking a gene match: 13. Results and caveats for the whole study, not just this receptor: Even though DNA input was equal, the average per sample came to some 90,000 unique sequences for controls compared with around 33,000 for CVID samples. It was noted by the authors that sequencing of the repertoires of T cell subpopulations would be needed to clarify the cause of the increased clonality in CVID. Correlations between repertoire features and clinical complications were limited by patient heterogeneity within the CVID cohort. CVID TCRbeta sequences reportedly showed fewer deletions and N-nucleotide insertions and lacked highly modified clones with 13 or more V deletions. TCRbeta clonality was higher in CVID subjects than in healthy controls (t-test p = 0.018), and the increase was most characteristic of about a third of subjects. CVID subjects shared fewer TCRbeta clones with each other than healthy controls did (p < 0.0001).

Standard criteria, namely reduction of serum IgG, IgA and/or IgM below the normal range together with specific antibody deficiency, were applied for the diagnosis of CVID. There were some 44 subjects in the CVID group (roughly 30 male and 15 or so female), ranging in age from roughly 9 to 64 years, with a mean age of around 40. Predominantly Caucasian heritage was noted among both the CVID patients and the healthy controls. All CVID subjects had received replacement immunoglobulin therapy for at least one year at the time of study participation. When blood was collected, none of the CVID subjects were ill or on immunomodulatory or immunosuppressive medication. Heparinized peripheral whole blood samples of about 4.5 to 8 ml were collected from each donor. TCRbeta CDR3 repertoires were sequenced from genomic DNA of adults with common variable immune deficiency (CVID) and healthy adult controls. Diluted blood was density-centrifuged over Hypaque 1077 or Ficoll-Paque to isolate peripheral blood mononuclear cells. Unsorted mononuclear cells served as the source of genomic DNA, which was extracted either by Qiagen column purification or by a centrifugation-based method.

The sequence derives from a human donor with common variable immunodeficiency. Sample: peripheral blood mononuclear cells. This chain is built from TRBV30 and TRBJ1-1, with 11 central nucleotides matching TRBD1. The CDR3 corresponds to CAWLRGTGGSITEAFF. The DNA read from the CDR3 is TGTGCCTGGCTTCGAGGGACAGGGGGTTCAATTACTGAA.